Shown below are 22 T cell receptor beta chains from a single sample sequenced in a study of cytomegalovirus exposure and HLA in healthy donors. Some clones are missing from TCRdb's copy, which holds only in-frame ones; the method was immunoSEQ multiplex PCR. The sample includes some 170,000 clones, roughly 86% of them seen just once. The specimen sequenced was PBMCs. The receptors here all came from a man aged 25-45 years in good health and CMV-seropositive.

This chain links TRBV25-1 with TRBJ1-1; possible D gene TRBD1, 6 bases. Germline CDR1 reads MGHDK; CDR2 reads SYGVNS. The CDR3 extends over 14 amino acids. Deletions cut 5 bases from V and 1 base from J, with 11 bases between. CDR3 sequence: CASSQGQRNTEAFF. CDR3 sequence (DNA): TGTGCCAGCAGTCAAGGACAGCGGAACACTGAAGCTTTCTTT.

The chain combines TRBV6-5 with TRBJ1-2; D is undetermined. Germline CDR1 reads MNHEY; CDR2 reads SVGAGI. V was trimmed by 0 bases and J by 3 bases, leaving 5 bases between them. This CDR3 has 13 residues. The chain's CDR3 is CASSYSWDYGYTF. The CDR3 coding sequence is TGTGCCAGCAGTTACTCTTGGGACTATGGCTACACCTTC.

The chain joins TRBV11-3 to TRBJ1-2, with 9 bases aligning to TRBD1. Germline CDR1 SGHNT, CDR2 YENEEA. The J segment lost 8 bases and the V segment lost 3 bases, leaving 7 bases of the junction unmatched. The CDR3 sequence is 14 residues long. In nucleotides, the CDR3 is TGTGCCAGCAGCTTCTCACAGGGGGCGCGAGGCTACACCTTC. As protein: CASSFSQGARGYTF. The variable domain in full, with the rest retrieved from reference TRBV11-3 and TRBJ1-2, is EAGVVQSPRYKIIEKKQPVAFWCNPISGHNTLYWYLQNLGQGPELLIRYENEEAVDDSQLPKDRFSAERLKGVDSTLKIQPAELGDSAVYLCASSFSQGARGYTFGSGTRLTVV.

The V and J genes are TRBV15 and TRBJ2-7; TRBD1 agrees at 9 bases. V shed 0 bases and J 4 bases; nucleotides not matched to a gene: 4. The CDR3 runs 15 residues. Germline values: CDR1 LNHNV, CDR2 YYDKDF (reference sequence). The CDR3 region has the DNA TGTGCCACCAGCAGAGATCGAGGGACAGGGTACGAGCAGTACTTC. Translated: CATSRDRGTGYEQYF.

This clone was detected a few times. The gene calls are TRBV18 and TRBJ2-5, with a possible D match to TRBD1 (5 bases). The V and J ends lost 0 bases and 7 bases respectively, with 15 bases between them. The CDR3 is 15 amino acids. The germline V gene encodes CDR1 KGHSH and CDR2 LQKENI. CDR3 in DNA: TGTGCCAGCTCACCACCGTCTGGGGCGGAGTTGACCCAGTACTTC. Translating gives CASSPPSGAELTQYF.

V and J are TRBV28 and TRBJ2-1, with D perhaps being TRBD1 or TRBD2 (5 bases each). The CDR3 has 14 residues. Trimming shortened V by 2 bases and J by 7 bases, and 12 bases separated the two germline ends. Germline values: CDR1 MDHEN, CDR2 SYDVKM. CDR3 protein: CASSLGTTSNEQFF. The CDR3, as DNA: TGTGCCAGCAGTTTAGGGACGACTTCTAATGAGCAGTTCTTC. Combining the CDR3 with reference TRBV28 and TRBJ2-1 gives the whole variable domain DVKVTQSSRYLVKRTGEKVFLECVQDMDHENMFWYRQDPGLGLRLIYFSYDVKMKEKGDIPEGYSVSREKKERFSLILESASTNQTSMYLCASSLGTTSNEQFFGPGTRLTVL.

The chain links TRBV28 to TRBJ1-2; tentatively, D is TRBD1 (5 bases). CDR1 is MDHEN, CDR2 SYDVKM, per germline. The V end lost 5 bases, the J end lost 4 bases, and 20 bases lay between the germline ends. This CDR3 has 16 amino acids. CDR3 DNA: TGTGCCAGCAGTCCCCCTCCGGGGGTTTGGAGCTATGGCTACACCTTC. It translates to CASSPPPGVWSYGYTF.

The chain has TRBV27 and TRBJ1-5; D is unresolved. The germline V gene has CDR1 MNHEY and CDR2 SMNVEV (reference sequence). This CDR3 is 13 amino acids long. Between the trimmed V and J ends, which lost 3 bases and 5 bases, there was a span of 8 bases. CDR3: CASSFAFDQPQHF. For the CDR3, the DNA is TGTGCCAGCAGTTTTGCGTTCGATCAGCCCCAGCATTTT.

V usage is TRBV5-1 and J usage is TRBJ2-3, with D possibly being TRBD1 or TRBD2 (5 bases each). This CDR3 has 16 amino acids. Per germline, CDR1 SGHRS and CDR2 YFSETQ. The V and J ends lost 0 bases and 7 bases respectively, with 18 bases between them. The CDR3 DNA sequence: TGCGCCAGCAGCTTGGGATTAGGGGACGGGTCGTATACGCAGTATTTT. This encodes CASSLGLGDGSYTQYF.

This chain uses TRBV28 with TRBJ2-4; 7 bases are a match to TRBD1. Germline loops: CDR1 MDHEN, CDR2 SYDVKM. This CDR3 spans 17 amino acids. J lost 0 bases, V lost 5 bases, and 10 bases had no gene match. Here the CDR3 reads CASSPTGTELAKNIQYF. CDR3 DNA sequence: TGTGCCAGCAGTCCTACCGGGACAGAGTTAGCCAAAAACATTCAGTACTTC. The whole variable domain, remainder taken from reference TRBV28 and TRBJ2-4, is DVKVTQSSRYLVKRTGEKVFLECVQDMDHENMFWYRQDPGLGLRLIYFSYDVKMKEKGDIPEGYSVSREKKERFSLILESASTNQTSMYLCASSPTGTELAKNIQYFGAGTRLSVL.

There are a few counts of this clone. V gene TRBV6-4 combines with J gene TRBJ2-7; tentative D call: TRBD2 (6 bases). Germline V gene sequence: CDR1 MRHNA, CDR2 SNTAGT. The CDR3 totals 17 residues. V gave up 0 bases and J gave up 1 base, with 16 bases separating them. This CDR3 is CASSDSRGASESYEQYF. DNA for the CDR3: TGTGCCAGCAGTGACTCGAGAGGGGCTAGCGAGTCCTACGAGCAGTACTTC.

The chain has TRBV9 and TRBJ2-1; possibly TRBD1 or TRBD2 for D (5 bases each). CDR1 and CDR2 (germline): SGDLS, YYNGEE. V lost 1 base to trimming and J lost 4 bases, with 30 bases between them. CDR3 length: 21 residues. In DNA, the CDR3 is TGTGCCAGCAGCGTACTGGGGACGGAGGAATATATACCTTCGTTATACAATGAGCAGTTCTTC. This gives the protein CASSVLGTEEYIPSLYNEQFF. Full variable domain (rest looked up from reference TRBV9 and TRBJ2-1): DSGVTQTPKHLITATGQRVTLRCSPRSGDLSVYWYQQSLDQGLQFLIQYYNGEERAKGNILERFSAQQFPDLHSELNLSSLELGDSALYFCASSVLGTEEYIPSLYNEQFFGPGTRLTVL.

The chain recombines TRBV28 with TRBJ1-5; maybe TRBD1 (5 bases). The CDR3 loop spans 18 amino acids. V lost 5 bases and J lost 0, with 20 bases in between. Germline CDR1 MDHEN, CDR2 SYDVKM. In DNA, the CDR3 is TGTGCCAGCAGTCTTCTGGGCACCTGGGGGTATAGCAATCAGCCCCAGCATTTT. This codes for CASSLLGTWGYSNQPQHF.

This clone appeared once. The gene calls are TRBV5-1 and TRBJ1-4, with a weak D call TRBD1 (6 bases). The germline gives CDR1 SGHRS, CDR2 YFSETQ. V was cut by 0 bases and J by 2 bases, with 8 bases left in between. The length of the CDR3 is 15 residues. CDR3 DNA sequence: TGCGCCAGCAGCTTGGTGCAGGGGACTAATGAAAAACTGTTTTTT. Its translation is CASSLVQGTNEKLFF.

To note about this clone: At one end, the junction sequence differs from germline, possibly due to a read error. The chain recombines TRBV9 with TRBJ2-7; D gene uncertain. The CDR3 runs to 13 residues. Germline loops: CDR1 SGDLS, CDR2 YYNGEE. This CDR3 is CASSPDGIYGQYF. The CDR3 DNA is TGTGCCAGCAGCCCGGACGGAATATACGGGCAGTACTTC.

The rearrangement links TRBV27 to TRBJ1-5; D call uncertain. In germline, CDR1 is MNHEY, CDR2 SMNVEV (reference sequence). V lost 5 bases to trimming and J lost 1 base, with 15 bases between them. This CDR3 region has 16 residues. This CDR3 is CASSRWGVESNQPQHF. In DNA form, the CDR3 reads TGTGCCAGCAGTAGATGGGGAGTCGAAAGCAATCAGCCCCAGCATTTT.

CDR3: CASSPLDRENQPQHF. In DNA, the CDR3 is TGTGCCAGCAGCCCGCTAGACAGGGAGAATCAGCCCCAGCATTTT. This sequence joins TRBV7-9 and TRBJ1-5; 7 nucleotides align to TRBD1. The CDR3 contains 15 residues. Germline values: CDR1 SEHNR, CDR2 FQNEAQ (reference sequence). Trimming took 5 bases from V and 4 from J; bases not matched to a gene: 8.

The V gene is TRBV28, the J gene TRBJ2-7; 10 positions match TRBD1. V shed 8 bases and J 7 bases; nucleotides not matched to a gene: 11. This CDR3 is built from 14 residues. Germline V lookup: CDR1 MDHEN, CDR2 SYDVKM. Written as DNA, the CDR3 is TGTGCCAGCCGCAAGGACAGGGGGTCGGGGGAGCAGTACTTC. Protein product: CASRKDRGSGEQYF.

The chain joins TRBV6-1 to TRBJ2-3; no clear D gene. Germline V gives CDR1 MNHNS, CDR2 SASEGT. The V and J ends lost 6 bases and 1 base respectively, with 8 bases between them. The CDR3 spans 13 residues. Written as DNA, the CDR3 is TGTGCCAGCAGGGCCAGAGGCACAGATACGCAGTATTTT. Translating it yields CASRARGTDTQYF.

The chain carries TRBV27 and TRBJ2-7; TRBD1 aligns across 8 bases. CDR3 length equals 13 residues. V dropped 2 bases and J dropped 6; count of bases not matched to a gene: 3. Germline CDR1 is MNHEY and CDR2 is SMNVEV (reference sequence). Here the CDR3 reads CASSLTDRGEQYF. The DNA for the CDR3 is TGTGCCAGCAGTTTAACTGACAGGGGCGAGCAGTACTTC.

This clone was seen a few times. The chain uses TRBV4-1 and TRBJ2-5; 8 bases map to TRBD1. Germline V lookup: CDR1 MGHRA, CDR2 YSYEKL. The CDR3 sequence is 16 residues long. J lost 1 base, V lost 0 bases, and 4 bases had no gene match. The CDR3 bases are TGCGCCAGCAGCCAAGATAGTGACAGGGGCCAAGAGACCCAGTACTTC. This gives the protein CASSQDSDRGQETQYF.

This chain links TRBV18 with TRBJ2-1, with 12 bases lining up with TRBD2. The J segment lost 1 base and the V segment lost 4 bases, leaving 17 bases of the junction unmatched. The CDR3 covers 21 residues. Germline CDR1 reads KGHSH; CDR2 reads LQKENI. The CDR3 reads CASSLRAVGLAGPESYNEQFF. CDR3 DNA: TGTGCCAGCTCACTTCGGGCGGTCGGACTAGCGGGACCCGAGTCCTACAATGAGCAGTTCTTC.